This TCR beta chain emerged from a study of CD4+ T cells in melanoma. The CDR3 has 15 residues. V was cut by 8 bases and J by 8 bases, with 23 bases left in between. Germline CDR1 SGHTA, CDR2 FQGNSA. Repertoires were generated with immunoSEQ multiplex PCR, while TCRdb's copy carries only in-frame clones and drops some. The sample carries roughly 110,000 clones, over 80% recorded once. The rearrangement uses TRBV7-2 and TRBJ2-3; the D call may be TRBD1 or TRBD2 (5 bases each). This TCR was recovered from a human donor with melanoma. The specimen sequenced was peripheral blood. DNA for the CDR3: TGTGCCAGCGAACCATCCGGGACCTTTGACGTTACGCAGTATTTT. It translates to CASEPSGTFDVTQYF.